This T cell receptor beta chain comes out of a study of vaccination and CD4 T cells after COVID-19. CDR1 and CDR2 (germline): SGHTA, FQGNSA. V gave up 4 bases and J gave up 10 bases, with 11 bases separating them. The CDR3 is 12 residues long. CD4+ T cells that had been cultured provided DNA sequenced with the Oncomine TCR Beta short-read assay. One entry per CDR3 protein, called by TCRdb with MiXCR from the PCR reads. This sample has 18,000 or so distinct CDR3 sequences; around 45% occur once, and the top ten carry 4%. Treatment reported: approximately nine-day PBMC culture with coronavirus spike peptide pools or control peptides (ViraFEST assay). This clonotype was recorded a few times. Antigen: not known.

This chain links TRBV7-2 with TRBJ2-1, with TRBD1 as a possible D gene (6 bases). This specimen consisted of CD4+ T cells from blood, cultured in vitro, obtained before SARS-CoV-2 vaccination. This clonotype was obtained from a human donor who had recovered from COVID-19. CDR3 amino acids: CASSSPTGEQFF. The CDR3 region has the DNA TGTGCCAGCAGCTCGCCGACAGGCGAGCAGTTCTTC.